The 10 T cell receptor beta chains listed next were all sequenced from one sample in a study of blood T cell repertoires in COVID-19. Method: immunoSEQ multiplex PCR; TCRdb's copy keeps in-frame clones and lacks some. The table shows around 180,000 clones, with more than 70% occurring only once. Sequencing was carried out using peripheral blood. The receptor source for this set is a woman aged 25 to 39 with acute or convalescent COVID-19.

The J gene is TRBJ1-2, the V gene TRBV24-1; D gene ambiguous. This CDR3 has 14 amino acids. V lost 0 bases and J lost 2, with 6 bases in between. The germline gives CDR1 KGHDR, CDR2 SFDVKD. The CDR3 here is CATSDLSRNYGYTF. Written as DNA, the CDR3 is TGTGCCACCAGTGATTTGTCCCGGAACTATGGCTACACCTTC.

This clone has just a few counts. The gene calls are TRBV27 and TRBJ1-2, with D tentatively TRBD1 (6 bases). Trimming left V 5 bases short and J 8 bases short, with 21 bases between. CDR1 and CDR2 (germline): MNHEY, SMNVEV (reference sequence). This CDR3 region has 15 residues. CDR3 loop: CASSPHREGIGGYTF. DNA of the CDR3: TGTGCCAGCAGTCCCCACAGGGAAGGGATAGGCGGCTACACCTTC.

The chain has TRBV2 and TRBJ1-5; TRBD1 matches 7 bases. The V segment lost 9 bases and the J segment 5 bases; nucleotides outside the gene matches: 4. Germline CDR1 and CDR2: SNHLY and FYNNEI. CDR3 length: 12 residues. CDR3 coding DNA: TGTGCCAGTTCCGGGACAGATCAGCCCCAGCATTTT. Translating gives CASSGTDQPQHF.

CDR3 sequence reads: CASSQDPAGGLSYEQYF. CDR3 coding DNA: TGCGCCAGCAGCCAAGATCCAGCGGGAGGGCTCTCCTACGAGCAGTACTTC. J is TRBJ2-7 and V is TRBV4-1; 10 bases match TRBD2. The germline CDR1 and CDR2 sequences are MGHRA and YSYEKL. Trimming cost V 0 bases and J 0 bases; bases outside gene matches: 5. There are 17 residues in the CDR3.

The chain recombines TRBV5-1 with TRBJ2-7, with 9 bases lining up with TRBD1. Germline CDR1 is SGHRS and CDR2 is YFSETQ. Losses at the gene ends were 4 bases for V and 3 bases for J; bases not matched to a gene: 5. The CDR3 is made up of 14 amino acids. The chain's CDR3 is CASSATGGNYEQYF. The DNA of the CDR3 is TGCGCCAGCAGCGCGACAGGGGGTAACTACGAGCAGTACTTC.

In its sample, this clone was seen once. The rearrangement links TRBV3-1 (or the pseudogene TRBV3-2) to TRBJ2-3; maybe TRBD2 (5 bases). The length of the CDR3 is 13 residues. The germline V and J ends were trimmed by 6 bases and 2 bases, with 9 bases remaining between them. The germline CDR1 and CDR2 sequences are LGHDT and YNNKEL (reference sequence). The CDR3 DNA follows: TGTGCCAGCAGGCCCGGGATCACAGATACGCAGTATTTT. Its protein product is CASRPGITDTQYF.

J is TRBJ1-5 and V is TRBV4-1, with D possibly matching TRBD1 (6 bases). The CDR3 is made up of 14 amino acids. Trimming removed 1 base at V and 7 bases at J, with 11 bases between. Germline values: CDR1 MGHRA, CDR2 YSYEKL. The CDR3 nucleotides are TGCGCCAGCAGCCAAGGGCAGGGGATACAGCCCCAGCATTTT. Translation gives CASSQGQGIQPQHF.

The chain joins TRBV10-3 to TRBJ2-1; the D gene is possibly TRBD2 (5 bases). Trimming cost V 4 bases and J 4 bases, with 8 bases left between them. The CDR3 is 13 residues long. Germline-derived CDR1 and CDR2 are ENHRY and SYGVKD. The CDR3 region is CAISVTIYNEQFF. The CDR3, as DNA: TGTGCCATCAGTGTGACTATTTACAATGAGCAGTTCTTC.

CDR3 DNA sequence: TGTGCCAGCAGCAGACCACAGGATTTCAGCAATCAGCCCCAGCATTTT. Translated, it gives CASSRPQDFSNQPQHF. The chain uses TRBV28 and TRBJ1-5; a weak D match, TRBD1 (5 bases). This CDR3 contains 16 residues. Germline V gives CDR1 MDHEN, CDR2 SYDVKM. V was shortened by 6 bases and J by 1 base, with 16 bases between the two germline ends.

This clone was seen only once. The chain combines TRBV5-1 with TRBJ2-1; unclear D gene. Germline V gene data show CDR1 as SGHRS and CDR2 as YFSETQ. Trimming shortened V by 3 bases and J by 9 bases, and 13 bases separated the two germline ends. The CDR3 contains 13 residues. The CDR3 DNA sequence: TGCGCCAGCAGCTCAGAGGCGGCCGGTGAGCAGTTCTTC. Translating gives CASSSEAAGEQFF.